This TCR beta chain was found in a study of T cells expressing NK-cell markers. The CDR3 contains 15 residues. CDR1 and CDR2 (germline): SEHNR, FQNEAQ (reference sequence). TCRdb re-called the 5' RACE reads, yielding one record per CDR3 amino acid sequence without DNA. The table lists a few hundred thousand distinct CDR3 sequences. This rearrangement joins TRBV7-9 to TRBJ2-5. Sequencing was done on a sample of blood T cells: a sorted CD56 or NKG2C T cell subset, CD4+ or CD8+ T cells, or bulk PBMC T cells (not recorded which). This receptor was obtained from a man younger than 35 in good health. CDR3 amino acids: CASSSIDRDQETQYF.